This is a list of T cell receptor beta chains from one sample in a study of blood T cell repertoires in COVID-19. Sequenced by immunoSEQ multiplex PCR; TCRdb stores in-frame clones only, minus some. Seen here are tens of thousands of clones, around 83% observed once, and the top ten hold approximately 20%. The sample taken for sequencing was peripheral blood. Every receptor here comes from a man aged 25 to 40 with COVID-19, enrolled during active disease. CDR3s include the opening cysteine and the closing phenylalanine or tryptophan. The D gene is left open where the match is weak. Only part of the rows carry a size: once, few, many, or a class if the clone is expanded.

v_call,j_call,d_call,clone_size,cdr3_aa,cdr3_nt
TRBV11-2,TRBJ2-1,.,.,CASSFLNAGRQGINEQFF,TGTGCCAGCAGCTTTCTGAACGCCGGTAGGCAGGGTATCAATGAGCAGTTCTTC
TRBV29-1,TRBJ2-7,TRBD1,once,CSVEDSGTGSYEQYF,TGCAGCGTTGAAGATTCCGGGACAGGTTCCTACGAGCAGTACTTC
TRBV14,TRBJ2-3,TRBD1,.,CASSHWDRGADTQYF,TGTGCCAGCAGCCATTGGGACAGGGGTGCAGATACGCAGTATTTT
TRBV7-8,TRBJ1-6,TRBD1,.,CASSPGQADSPLHF,TGTGCCAGCAGCCCTGGACAGGCTGATTCACCCCTCCACTTT
TRBV11-2,TRBJ2-3,TRBD2,.,CASSSLTSGSADTQYF,TGTGCCAGCAGCTCTCTGACTAGCGGGAGCGCAGATACGCAGTATTTT
TRBV7-9,TRBJ1-4,.,.,CASSLAGGNEKLFF,TGTGCCAGCAGCTTAGCGGGGGGAAATGAAAAACTGTTTTTT
TRBV28,TRBJ1-6,.,.,CASSSPPIRGSPLHF,TGTGCCAGCAGTTCACCCCCAATCAGAGGTTCACCCCTCCACTTT
TRBV12-3/TRBV12-4,TRBJ1-4,.,once,CASRGLNEKLFF,TGTGCCAGCAGGGGCCTTAATGAAAAACTGTTTTTT
TRBV6-2/TRBV6-3,TRBJ2-7,TRBD2,.,CASSYSTSGGYEQYF,TGTGCCAGCAGTTACTCGACTAGCGGGGGCTACGAGCAGTACTTC
TRBV11-2,TRBJ2-7,.,.,CASSAGPAYEQYF,TGTGCCAGCAGCGCGGGACCCGCCTACGAGCAGTACTTC
TRBV19,TRBJ2-2,TRBD1,.,CASKGLRDSRGTGELFF,TGTGCCAGTAAAGGGCTTAGGGACAGCCGGGGCACCGGGGAGCTGTTTTTT
TRBV3-1/TRBV3-2,TRBJ2-5,.,.,CASRATAGDQETQYF,TGTGCCAGCAGAGCCACAGCGGGCGACCAAGAGACCCAGTACTTC
TRBV19,TRBJ1-3,TRBD1,.,CASGTGTASTIYF,TGTGCCAGTGGGACAGGAACGGCAAGCACCATATATTTT
TRBV28,TRBJ2-1,TRBD2,.,CASGRTGTSGSHEQFF,TGTGCCAGCGGCAGGACCGGGACTAGCGGGAGCCATGAGCAGTTCTTC
TRBV5-1,TRBJ2-7,TRBD1,.,CASRLTGTGGYEQYF,TGCGCCAGCAGATTAACCGGGACAGGGGGCTACGAGCAGTACTTC